The entry below gives a single T cell receptor beta chain sequence along with its context. What it binds is unknown. This sample was included in a study of long-term antiretroviral therapy in people with HIV. Study results and limitations: There were no data on ART adherence, viral resistance or therapy changes, a gap that limits inferences about post-ART repertoire changes.

CDR1 and CDR2 from the germline V gene are SGHNT and YENEEA. The CDR3 totals 14 residues. V lost 7 bases, J lost 3 bases, and 7 bases stayed unmatched. An immunoSEQ assay, version v3.0, was performed at survey level. Only in-frame clones appear in the TCRdb table, and some are missing; sequencing was by immunoSEQ multiplex PCR. The repertoire holds almost 25,000 clones, with more than 65% as singletons. V and J are TRBV11-3 and TRBJ2-3; 7 bases fit TRBD2. The receptor was isolated from a man aged 45-65 years with HIV. Sequences were derived from unsorted PBMCs, sampled 3 years after starting antiretroviral therapy. CDR3 in amino acids: CASTQAGPTDTQYF. The CDR3 DNA is TGTGCCAGCACCCAAGCGGGACCTACAGATACGCAGTATTTT.